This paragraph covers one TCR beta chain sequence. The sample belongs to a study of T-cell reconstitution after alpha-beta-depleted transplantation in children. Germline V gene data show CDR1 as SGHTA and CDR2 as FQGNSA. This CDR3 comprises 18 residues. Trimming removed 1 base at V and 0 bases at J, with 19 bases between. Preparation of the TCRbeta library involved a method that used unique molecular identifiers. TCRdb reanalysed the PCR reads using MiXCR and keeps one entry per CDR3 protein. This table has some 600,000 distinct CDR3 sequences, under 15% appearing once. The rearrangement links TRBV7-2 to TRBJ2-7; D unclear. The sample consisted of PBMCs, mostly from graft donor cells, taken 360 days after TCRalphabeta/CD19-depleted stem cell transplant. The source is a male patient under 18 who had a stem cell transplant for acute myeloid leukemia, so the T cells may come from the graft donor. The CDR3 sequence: CASSLVPQLASSSYEQYF. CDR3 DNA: TGTGCCAGCAGCTTAGTGCCTCAGCTGGCTTCGAGCTCCTACGAGCAGTACTTC.